This TCR beta chain was retrieved from a study of early T cells in non-severe SARS-CoV-2 infection. The overall study: Sequencing of bulk RNA from unsorted whole blood was done, without chain pairing.

Trimming took 8 bases from V and 4 from J, leaving 8 bases between them. The germline V gene has CDR1 SEHNR and CDR2 FQNEAQ (reference sequence). This CDR3 has 12 amino acids. Study conclusions and caveats: VDJdb matching, biased toward anti-spike CD8 responses, missed private and CD4 specificities.

The protocol attached unique molecular identifiers to individual cDNA molecules. TCRdb reprocessed the 5' RACE reads with MiXCR, giving one entry per CDR3 protein. The sample has approximately 83,000 distinct CDR3 sequences; 11% to 15% are singletons. To note about this clonotype: Its antigen is still unknown.

The TCR comes from an adult who was a healthcare worker with PCR-confirmed SARS-CoV-2 infection or an uninfected control (not recorded which). This sequence joins TRBV7-9 and TRBJ2-2, with unresolved D. The sequenced material came from whole blood. The CDR3 is CASLIPTGELFF. The CDR3 DNA reads TGTGCCAGCTTGATCCCCACCGGGGAGCTGTTTTTT.